The 8 T cell receptor beta chains presented below share a single source sample, sequenced in a study of radiation and T cells in renal cell carcinoma. Profiled with immunoSEQ multiplex PCR; TCRdb holds only in-frame clones, not every one. The sample yields just under 80,000 clones, 65% to 90% seen once. Time point given: blood 2 weeks post-SBRT. Treatment indicated: 15 Gy SBRT to primary tumor, nephrectomy 4 weeks later. The specimen comprised blood, sampled from a patient whose treatment included radiotherapy and nephrectomy. These receptors were taken from a woman aged 50 to 60 with renal cell carcinoma.

This clone was found once. This chain links TRBV2 with TRBJ1-1; D remains unclear. Germline V lookup: CDR1 SNHLY, CDR2 FYNNEI. The length of the CDR3 is 13 residues. V shed 2 bases and J shed 1 base, with 5 bases lying between them. CDR3: CASSELENTEAFF. The CDR3 DNA reads as TGTGCCAGCAGTGAATTGGAGAACACTGAAGCTTTCTTT.

This sequence joins TRBV15 and TRBJ1-5; a possible D gene is TRBD1 (5 bases). V lost 6 bases and J lost 11, with 17 bases in between. Germline V CDR1 and CDR2: LNHNV, YYDKDF (reference sequence). The length of the CDR3 is 13 residues. The CDR3 reads CATSRGGDIAQHF. The DNA for the CDR3 is TGTGCCACCAGTCGGGGGGGAGACATAGCCCAGCATTTT. Based on the CDR3 plus reference TRBV15 and TRBJ1-5, the full variable domain is DAMVIQNPRYQVTQFGKPVTLSCSQTLNHNVMYWYQQKSSQAPKLLFHYYDKDFNNEADTPDNFQSRRPNTSFCFLDIRSPGLGDTAMYLCATSRGGDIAQHFGDGTRLSIL.

The rearrangement joins TRBV7-3 to TRBJ1-1; D is ambiguous. Trimming cost V 5 bases and J 1 base, with 14 bases left between them. The CDR3 runs to 15 residues. The V gene's germline CDR1 is SGHTA and CDR2 FQGTGA. Here the CDR3 reads CASSPSPSGNTEAFF. For the CDR3, the DNA is TGTGCCAGCAGCCCAAGCCCGAGCGGGAACACTGAAGCTTTCTTT.

This clone was observed once. The V gene is TRBV2, the J gene TRBJ1-1; TRBD1 agrees at 8 bases. The ends lost 10 bases at V and 6 bases at J; junction bases unmatched: 10. Germline assignment: CDR1 SNHLY and CDR2 FYNNEI. There are 13 residues in the CDR3. The CDR3 region has the DNA TGTGCCACCAAGGACAGGGAATTCCCTGAAGCTTTCTTT. Translated: CATKDREFPEAFF.

This clone was seen a handful of times. The chain uses TRBV15 and TRBJ1-5; D is ambiguous. The CDR3 covers 14 residues. The V gene's germline CDR1 is LNHNV and CDR2 YYDKDF (reference sequence). V was shortened by 1 base and J by 1 base, with 5 bases between the two germline ends. CDR3 residues: CATSRVGSNQPQHF. CDR3 in DNA: TGTGCCACCAGCAGAGTAGGAAGCAATCAGCCCCAGCATTTT.

This chain joins TRBV19 and TRBJ2-2; possible D gene TRBD1, 5 bases. The CDR3 sequence is 13 residues long. The germline V gene encodes CDR1 LNHDA and CDR2 SQIVND (reference sequence). V lost 7 bases to trimming and J lost 5 bases, with 11 bases between them. The DNA of the CDR3 is TGTGCCAGTAAGACCAGGGTTACCGGGGAGCTGTTTTTT. Translated: CASKTRVTGELFF.

V usage is TRBV6-6 and J usage is TRBJ1-1, with D possibly being TRBD1 (5 bases). With 3 bases removed from V and 7 bases from J, the gap between germline ends came to 9 bases. The CDR3 is 12 amino acids. Germline V gene data show CDR1 as MNHNY and CDR2 as SVGAGI (reference sequence). The CDR3: CASSYSGGEAFF. Written as DNA, the CDR3 is TGTGCCAGCAGTTATTCTGGGGGTGAAGCTTTCTTT.

The chain links TRBV28 to TRBJ2-5, with 9 positions matching TRBD2. The length of the CDR3 is 17 residues. With 5 bases clipped from V and 5 bases from J, the junction kept 15 bases outside the gene matches. Germline CDR1 MDHEN, CDR2 SYDVKM. The CDR3 sequence: CASSPPVLAGFEETQYF. CDR3 sequence (DNA): TGTGCCAGCAGTCCGCCCGTGCTAGCGGGATTCGAGGAGACCCAGTACTTC.